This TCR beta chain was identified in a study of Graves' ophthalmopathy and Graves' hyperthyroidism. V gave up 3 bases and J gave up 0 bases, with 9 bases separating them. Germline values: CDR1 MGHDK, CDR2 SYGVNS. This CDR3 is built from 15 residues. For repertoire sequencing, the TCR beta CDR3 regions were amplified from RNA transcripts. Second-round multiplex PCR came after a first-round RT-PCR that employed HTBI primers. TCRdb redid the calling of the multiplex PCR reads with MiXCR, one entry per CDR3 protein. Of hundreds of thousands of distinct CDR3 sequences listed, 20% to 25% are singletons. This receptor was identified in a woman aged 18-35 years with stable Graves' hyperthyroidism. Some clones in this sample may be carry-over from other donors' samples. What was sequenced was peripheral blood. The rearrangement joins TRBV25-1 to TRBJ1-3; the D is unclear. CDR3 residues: CASSDWGSSGNTIYF. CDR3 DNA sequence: TGTGCCAGCAGTGATTGGGGTTCCTCTGGAAACACCATATATTTT.